The 28 T cell receptor beta chains presented below share a single source sample, sequenced in a study of T cells in Graves' hyperthyroidism and ophthalmopathy. The TCR beta CDR3 regions underwent amplification using RNA transcripts as the source. TCR CDR3 underwent first-round RT-PCR with the HTBI primer set. TCRdb re-derived calls from the multiplex PCR reads in MiXCR, one entry per CDR3 protein. The profile shows some 510,000 distinct CDR3 sequences, less than 25% of them singletons. Sequencing used blood. These receptors originate from a man between 18 and 35 years old with Graves' hyperthyroidism.

The sample holds many counts of this clonotype. The chain joins TRBV10-3 to TRBJ1-1; tentatively, D is TRBD1 (5 bases). The germline gives CDR1 ENHRY, CDR2 SYGVKD. V was cut by 8 bases and J by 2 bases, with 6 bases left in between. The CDR3 runs to 11 residues. CDR3: CAIRDNTEAFF. CDR3 bases: TGTGCCATCCGGGACAACACTGAAGCTTTCTTT.

This clonotype was recorded once. V gene TRBV6-2 or TRBV6-3 combines with J gene TRBJ2-2; D gene ambiguous. V dropped 6 bases and J dropped 0 bases, with 8 bases sitting between them. Germline CDR1 is MNHEY and CDR2 is SVGEGT. This CDR3 contains 14 residues. The CDR3 reads CASSPLPNTGELFF. The CDR3 coding sequence is TGTGCCAGCAGCCCTCTACCGAACACCGGGGAGCTGTTTTTT.

This clonotype was observed at least ten times. The V and J genes are TRBV12-3 or TRBV12-4 and TRBJ2-2; 8 positions agree with TRBD1. The CDR3 runs to 16 residues. Germline trimming cut 5 bases from V and 4 bases from J; bases unmatched to any gene: 9. CDR3 DNA: TGTGCCAGCAGTCCCCGACAGGGGTGGACCACCGGGGAGCTGTTTTTT. Translating gives CASSPRQGWTTGELFF.

At least ten counts were recorded for this clonotype. The V and J genes are TRBV27 and TRBJ1-1; maybe TRBD1 (5 bases). The CDR3 is made up of 13 amino acids. In germline, CDR1 is MNHEY, CDR2 SMNVEV (reference sequence). V lost 7 bases and J lost 2, with 11 bases in between. The DNA for the CDR3 is TGTGCCAGCACCCCAGGGCTCAACACTGAAGCTTTCTTT. Its protein product is CASTPGLNTEAFF.

This clonotype was picked up many times. The chain is built from TRBV7-8 and TRBJ2-7, with TRBD1 identical over 8 bases. The CDR3 extends over 14 amino acids. V lost 3 bases to trimming and J lost 1 base; unmatched junction nucleotides: 2. Germline CDR1 and CDR2: SGHVS and FQNEAQ. The CDR3 DNA reads as TGTGCCAGCAGCTTTCGACAGGGGTCCTACGAGCAGTACTTC. Translated: CASSFRQGSYEQYF.

This chain uses TRBV6-5 with TRBJ2-1, with 7 nucleotides matching TRBD2. This CDR3 contains 14 residues. Germline-derived CDR1 and CDR2 are MNHEY and SVGAGI. The ends lost 5 bases at V and 4 bases at J; junction bases unmatched: 5. The CDR3 region has the DNA TGTGCCAGCAGTACTCGGGGGGAATACAATGAGCAGTTCTTC. It translates to CASSTRGEYNEQFF.

The rearrangement links TRBV18 to TRBJ1-1, with D tentatively TRBD1 (5 bases). The CDR3 totals 14 residues. Between the trimmed V and J ends, which lost 3 bases and 1 base, there was a span of 9 bases. The germline V gene has CDR1 KGHSH and CDR2 LQKENI. CDR3 in amino acids: CASSPRGSNTEAFF. The CDR3 nucleotides are TGTGCCAGCTCACCGAGGGGTTCGAACACTGAAGCTTTCTTT.

The table lists this clonotype with a few counts. The CDR3: CASSLGRGRYEQYF. The CDR3 coding sequence is TGTGCCAGCAGCTTAGGGCGGGGGAGGTACGAGCAGTACTTC. This chain uses TRBV7-9 with TRBJ2-7; 7 nucleotides line up with TRBD2. With V trimmed by 1 base and J by 4 bases, 4 bases remained unmatched. CDR1 and CDR2 from the germline V gene are SEHNR and FQNEAQ (reference sequence). This CDR3 has 14 amino acids.

In its sample, this clonotype was seen many times. The chain carries TRBV28 and TRBJ2-4; D is perhaps TRBD1 (6 bases). The germline CDR1 and CDR2 sequences are MDHEN and SYDVKM. This CDR3 spans 16 amino acids. V was shortened by 3 bases and J by 0 bases, with 12 bases between the two germline ends. CDR3 coding DNA: TGTGCCAGCAGTTTCAGGGGCGCATCAGCCAAAAACATTCAGTACTTC. Translating it yields CASSFRGASAKNIQYF.

The chain is built from TRBV7-9 and TRBJ1-1, with TRBD1 matching 9 bases. Trimming removed 5 bases from V and 5 bases from J; junction bases left unmatched: 9. The germline V gene has CDR1 SEHNR and CDR2 FQNEAQ (reference sequence). The CDR3 sequence is 15 residues long. This CDR3 is CASSATTGGGTEAFF. CDR3 DNA sequence: TGTGCCAGCAGCGCAACTACAGGGGGCGGAACTGAAGCTTTCTTT.

The genes are TRBV29-1 and TRBJ1-2; D is unresolved. This CDR3 comprises 13 residues. Germline CDR1 SQVTM, CDR2 ANQGSEA. Trimming left V 5 bases short and J 4 bases short, with 14 bases between. The CDR3 reads CSVPDAGAYGYTF. The CDR3 nucleotides read TGCAGCGTTCCTGACGCCGGCGCCTATGGCTACACCTTC.

This clonotype was recorded at least ten times. The chain links TRBV20-1 to TRBJ1-5; 7 bases are a match to TRBD1. V shed 4 bases and J 4 bases; nucleotides not matched to a gene: 10. CDR1 DFQATT and CDR2 SNEGSKA come from the germline V gene (reference sequence). CDR3 length equals 15 residues. CDR3 nucleotide sequence: TGCAGTGCTACCCCAGCCACAGGGGCTAATCAGCCCCAGCATTTT. It translates to CSATPATGANQPQHF.

This clonotype appeared once. This chain links TRBV12-3 or TRBV12-4 with TRBJ2-2; 9 bases map to TRBD2. CDR3 length equals 17 residues. Here the CDR3 DNA reads TGTGCATACAGCTCCAGTAGCGGGGGACTCTCTGTCGGGGAGCTGTTTTTT. Encoded protein: CAYSSSSGGLSVGELFF.

The chain joins TRBV11-2 to TRBJ2-5; D is uncertain. CDR3 size: 13 residues. Per germline, CDR1 SGHAT and CDR2 FQNNGV. V was pared by 4 bases and J by 1 base, with 7 bases between. The CDR3 region has the DNA TGTGCCAGCAGCTCAAGCCCCCAAGAGACCCAGTACTTC. Encoded protein: CASSSSPQETQYF.

Turning to this clonotype: Here the CDR3 omits its conserved ending phenylalanine or tryptophan, so a read error is the likely source. The DNA is omitted, as the CDR3 cannot be located on it reliably, and the CDR3 follows TCRdb's listing. The V and J genes are TRBV6-2 or TRBV6-3 and TRBJ1-1. The CDR3 adds up to 12 amino acids, both ends counted. Germline-derived CDR1 and CDR2 are MNHEY and SVGEGT. CDR3 region: CASSYGYTEACL.

This clonotype was counted at least ten times. The chain employs TRBV7-9 and TRBJ1-1; D not certain. Trimming pared 1 base from V and 8 bases from J, leaving 14 bases between. Looked up from germline, CDR1 is SEHNR and CDR2 is FQNEAQ (reference sequence). The CDR3 has 14 residues. CDR3 in amino acids: CASSLGQHRLEAFF. In DNA form, the CDR3 reads TGTGCCAGCAGCTTAGGGCAGCACCGCCTAGAAGCTTTCTTT.

Turning to this clonotype: An end of the junction does not agree with germline; a read error may underlie this. The chain uses TRBV28 and TRBJ1-6; D ambiguous. Germline values: CDR1 MDHEN, CDR2 SYDVKM. The CDR3 has 16 residues. The CDR3 DNA follows: TGTGCTAGCACCCTATTCTGGGGTGCCTATAATTCACCCCTCCACTTT. This sequence encodes CASTLFWGAYNSPLHF.

The sample holds many counts of this clonotype. This rearrangement joins TRBV6-5 to TRBJ1-1; tentative D call: TRBD1 (5 bases). This CDR3 comprises 13 residues. The V gene's germline CDR1 is MNHEY and CDR2 SVGAGI. Trimming cost V 7 bases and J 1 base, with 10 bases left between them. The CDR3 DNA reads as TGTGCCAGCATGCGACAGAGGAACACTGAAGCTTTCTTT. Residues: CASMRQRNTEAFF.

This clonotype has at least ten counts. This rearrangement joins TRBV28 to TRBJ2-2; the match to TRBD1 covers 7 bases. The CDR3 totals 14 residues. CDR1 and CDR2 (germline): MDHEN, SYDVKM. Trimming at V came to 5 bases and at J to 3 bases, leaving 3 bases not matched to a gene. In DNA form, the CDR3 reads TGTGCCAGCAGTATTACAGGGGACACCGGGGAGCTGTTTTTT. Translated: CASSITGDTGELFF.

Many counts were recorded for this clonotype. The genes are TRBV20-1 and TRBJ2-2, with D uncertain. Germline V lookup: CDR1 DFQATT, CDR2 SNEGSKA (reference sequence). The CDR3 runs to 13 residues. Trimming pared 3 bases from V and 5 bases from J, leaving 10 bases between. This CDR3 is CSASRLPTGELFF. In DNA form, the CDR3 reads TGCAGTGCTAGTCGTCTACCTACCGGGGAGCTGTTTTTT.

This clonotype has more than one count but fewer than ten. The chain recombines TRBV7-9 with TRBJ2-5; D is unresolved. V lost 3 bases and J lost 5, with 19 bases in between. Germline-derived CDR1 and CDR2 are SEHNR and FQNEAQ (reference sequence). The CDR3 runs to 16 residues. CDR3: CASSFDFPVPPETQYF. CDR3 DNA: TGTGCCAGCAGCTTCGATTTTCCCGTCCCACCGGAGACCCAGTACTTC.

The rearrangement links TRBV4-1 to TRBJ1-5, with 12 bases aligning to TRBD1. The germline gives CDR1 MGHRA, CDR2 YSYEKL. The V and J ends lost 5 bases and 12 bases, in that order; junction bases with no gene match: 8. CDR3 length equals 14 residues. The CDR3 DNA reads TGCGCCAGCAGCAACCGGGACAGGGGGCCGGTCCAGCATTTT. Protein: CASSNRDRGPVQHF.

This clonotype was found many times. This chain uses TRBV9 with TRBJ1-1; D may be TRBD1 (5 bases). Germline-derived CDR1 and CDR2 are SGDLS and YYNGEE. The CDR3 totals 15 residues. V was shortened by 4 bases and J by 4 bases, with 17 bases between the two germline ends. The CDR3: CASSPRAGLSTEAFF. DNA for the CDR3: TGTGCCAGCAGCCCGAGGGCAGGGCTTAGCACTGAAGCTTTCTTT.

As to this clonotype: A much larger clone lies a single base off, so this may be a read error. This likely comes from a read error, as the CDR3 has no conserved phenylalanine or tryptophan at its end. V usage is TRBV27 and J usage is TRBJ1-5; D unclear. CDR3 length: 9 amino acids. CDR1 MNHEY and CDR2 SMNVEV come from the germline V gene (reference sequence). V lost 11 bases to trimming and J lost 6 bases, with 5 bases between them. The CDR3 region has the DNA TGTGCCGGCCTTCAGCCCCAGCATTTG. Amino acid sequence: CAGLQPQHL.

This clonotype was detected a few times. This may be a read error, as it is one base from a much larger clone. The chain combines TRBV5-4 with TRBJ1-1, with D maybe TRBD1 (5 bases). The CDR3 sequence is 17 residues long. Germline values: CDR1 SGHNT, CDR2 YYREEE (reference sequence). The CDR3 DNA reads TGTGCCAGCAGCTTGGCGGGGGGACTGTCCATTAACACTGAAGCTTGCTTT. This codes for CASSLAGGLSINTEACF.

CDR3 nucleotides: TGTGCCAGCAGCCCGCCCAGGGTCTACGAGCAGTACTTC. The encoded protein is CASSPPRVYEQYF. The V call is TRBV28, the J call TRBJ2-7; a weak D match, TRBD1 (5 bases). Deletions cut 6 bases from V and 3 bases from J, with 12 bases between. The length of the CDR3 is 13 residues. Germline V gene data show CDR1 as MDHEN and CDR2 as SYDVKM.

The V gene is TRBV5-1, the J gene TRBJ2-5; the match to TRBD2 covers 10 bases. The junction had 6 bases not matched to a gene; V was cut back by 8 bases and J by 5 bases. Germline CDR1 SGHRS, CDR2 YFSETQ. The CDR3 contains 13 residues. CDR3 protein: CASQRGGGETQYF. The DNA of the CDR3 is TGCGCCAGTCAGCGGGGGGGCGGTGAGACCCAGTACTTC.

Only one count was recorded for this clonotype. The chain recombines TRBV28 with TRBJ2-7; the D gene is possibly TRBD2 (5 bases). V was cut by 5 bases and J by 4 bases, with 18 bases left in between. The germline V gene has CDR1 MDHEN and CDR2 SYDVKM. This CDR3 contains 15 residues. This CDR3 is CASSPRGGRAYEQYF. CDR3 DNA: TGTGCCAGCAGTCCCCGAGGAGGAAGAGCGTACGAGCAGTACTTC.